This TCR beta chain originates from a study of OX40 agonist ivuxolimab in advanced cancers. Context from the whole study: Ivuxolimab was an agonistic, fully human IgG2 monoclonal antibody directed against OX40 (CD134), a costimulatory receptor. The paper reports the monotherapy dose-escalation portion (N of about 51 patients) of the phase I ivuxolimab trial. Of the roughly 52 dose-escalation patients, hepatocellular carcinoma was present in approximately 20, melanoma in around 15, renal cell carcinoma in 9 and head and neck cancer in 9. Peripheral TCRbeta sequencing aimed to test whether ivuxolimab altered TCR sequence diversity and caused clonal T-cell expansion. Intravenous ivuxolimab was administered to patients every 2 weeks at six dose levels: 0.01, 0.1, 0.3, 1.5, 3 and 10 mg/kg. In the dose-escalation cohort, approximately 82% of patients were male, and the mean age was around 65 years with a range of roughly 20 to 79. Prior anti-PD-1, anti-PD-L1 or anti-CTLA-4 therapy was permitted, and checkpoint inhibitors had been received by approximately 39% of dose-escalation patients. Three dose-escalation patients achieved partial responses, one with hepatocellular carcinoma and two with cutaneous melanoma. The paper's findings and limits, for the study overall: At doses of 0.1 to 3.0 mg/kg, clonal expansion of both CD4+ and CD8+ blood T cells was observed from baseline to week 6. After ivuxolimab, more expanded clones were found on average in CD8+ T cells than in CD4+ T cells. The antigen specificity of the clonally expanded peripheral T cells was not determined. Low levels of normalized T-cell clonal expansion were also seen in some patients who did not respond. Partial responders in the 0.1-3.0 mg/kg groups had among the lowest normalized peripheral clonal expansion, especially among CD8+ T cells.

Genomic DNA was isolated from the sorted cells so that the TCRbeta CDR3 region could be sequenced. The immunoSEQ Assay was used for sequencing of TCRbeta CDR3 regions. TCRdb obtained this table from immuneACCESS and retained in-frame rearrangements with V and J assigned. These tables miss some clones; where compared with another copy, unresolved V genes account for less than half of the shortfall, and the remainder is unexplained. Recorded for this sample are about 79,000 clones; about nine tenths of them occurred a single time. Jointly, the top ten make up roughly 6.9% of the sample. This clone turned up a few times. Its recognized antigen is unknown. Nothing much larger sits one base from this clone, and base qualities are not available. Patients with a history of autoimmune disease or receiving systemic immunosuppression were excluded from the trial. In every dose cohort, peripheral blood was drawn for TCR sequencing at baseline, cycle 4 day 1, and cycle 7 day 1. Samples were obtained from an open-label, multicenter, first-in-human phase I dose-escalation trial of ivuxolimab. Adults with locally advanced or metastatic melanoma, renal cell, hepatocellular, or head and neck squamous cell carcinoma were enrolled in the trial. Before TCR sequencing, CD4+ and CD8+ T cells were separately sorted from peripheral blood.

Measured from the cysteine to the phenylalanine, the CDR3 is 11 residues long. Only CDR3 DNA remains: 33 bases, in frame from the first base. For CDR1 and CDR2, the germline V gene (reference sequence) lists GTSNPN and SVGIG. V and J lose 6 bases and 4 bases, and a span of 9 bases separates them. The input for sequencing was CD4+ or CD8+ T cells sorted from blood, taken in a trial of the OX40 agonist ivuxolimab. The rearranged segments are TRBV30 and TRBJ1-1; the D gene cannot be resolved reliably. The source of this sequence is an adult with an advanced solid tumor such as melanoma, head and neck, liver or kidney cancer. The sequenced DNA: TGTGCCTGCCGGATTTCCACTGAAGCTTTCTTT. Protein translation: CACRISTEAFF.